A single sample is the source of the 32 T cell receptor beta chains below, sequenced in a study of beta chain features in type 1 diabetes. Study-level points and caveats: Across all four CD4+ subsets, people with type 1 diabetes showed modestly shorter TCRB CDR3s.

Their cognate antigens are unknown. Every bit of the isolated RNA underwent reverse transcription, so sequencing read expressed TCRB transcripts. Using immunoSEQ multiplex PCR, the repertoire was profiled, and TCRdb retains in-frame clones only, with some absent. This sample has around 650,000 clones, with over 10% found just once. The sample consisted of naive CD4+ T cells from blood. The receptors derive from a man in his thirties or forties with type 1 diabetes.

This clone has a handful of counts. The rearrangement joins TRBV28 to TRBJ2-7; 8 bases map to TRBD1. Trimming removed 5 bases from V and 2 bases from J; junction bases left unmatched: 5. This CDR3 has 14 amino acids. Germline values: CDR1 MDHEN, CDR2 SYDVKM. The CDR3 coding sequence is TGTGCCAGCAGTCCACAGGGGGTCCCCTACGAGCAGTACTTC. This gives the protein CASSPQGVPYEQYF.

This clone was seen a few times. The CDR3 nucleotides read TGTGCCAGCAGTGAAAGTGGCACTCACAATGAGCAGTTCTTC. Protein product: CASSESGTHNEQFF. The chain joins TRBV6-1 to TRBJ2-1; D ambiguous. V dropped 2 bases and J dropped 5 bases, with 10 bases sitting between them. The CDR3 covers 14 residues. Germline V gene sequence: CDR1 MNHNS, CDR2 SASEGT.

The chain combines TRBV9 with TRBJ2-5, with D unresolved. Germline V gene lookup returns CDR1 SGDLS and CDR2 YYNGEE. This CDR3 comprises 14 residues. V lost 4 bases and J lost 3, with 13 bases in between. CDR3 sequence (DNA): TGTGCCAGCAGCCCCAGGACCCCAGAAGAGACCCAGTACTTC. This codes for CASSPRTPEETQYF.

This clone was counted a few times. This chain connects TRBV19 to TRBJ1-2; the D gene is possibly TRBD1 (5 bases). This CDR3 spans 16 amino acids. In germline, CDR1 is LNHDA, CDR2 SQIVND (reference sequence). The ends were cut back, 2 bases at V and 2 bases at J, with 15 bases in the middle. The CDR3 reads CASSIRTQRGNYGYTF. CDR3 in DNA: TGTGCCAGTAGTATAAGAACGCAGCGGGGCAACTATGGCTACACCTTC.

On this clone: An end of the junction differs from the germline gene, which may be a read error. The V gene is TRBV7-7, the J gene TRBJ1-3, with unresolved D. The CDR3 consists of 16 residues. In germline, CDR1 is SSHAT, CDR2 FNYEAQ (reference sequence). The CDR3 DNA is TGTGCTAGCAGCCCCGGCCTTGTGTTCTCTGGAAACACCATATATTTT. Translation gives CASSPGLVFSGNTIYF.

The rearrangement links TRBV6-5 to TRBJ1-2; 9 bases map to TRBD1. V was pared by 2 bases and J by 3 bases, with 1 base of the junction left unmatched. This CDR3 is 14 amino acids long. Germline V gene lookup returns CDR1 MNHEY and CDR2 SVGAGI. In DNA, the CDR3 is TGTGCCAGCAGTTACGGACAGGGGTACTATGGCTACACCTTC. Protein: CASSYGQGYYGYTF.

This clone has only a few counts. The V call is TRBV5-1, the J call TRBJ2-7, with 8 positions matching TRBD1. The CDR3 has 15 residues. Germline-derived CDR1 and CDR2 are SGHRS and YFSETQ. V lost 0 bases and J lost 3; bases outside the gene matches: 5. The CDR3 protein is CASSLDGTGYYEQYF. CDR3 DNA: TGCGCCAGCAGCTTGGACGGGACAGGTTACTACGAGCAGTACTTC.

The chain uses TRBV5-1 and TRBJ2-5; D is perhaps TRBD2 (7 bases). The CDR3 runs to 18 residues. The germline CDR1 and CDR2 sequences are SGHRS and YFSETQ. The V end was cut by 2 bases, the J end by 2 bases, with 22 bases between. CDR3 sequence: CASSFRAGALPEQETQYF. As DNA, the CDR3 is TGCGCCAGCAGCTTCCGGGCGGGGGCACTACCAGAACAAGAGACCCAGTACTTC. Variable domain in full (rest from reference TRBV5-1 and TRBJ2-5): KAGVTQTPRYLIKTRGQQVTLSCSPISGHRSVSWYQQTPGQGLQFLFEYFSETQRNKGNFPGRFSGRQFSNSRSEMNVSTLELGDSALYLCASSFRAGALPEQETQYFGPGTRLLVL.

This clone appeared a few times. The J gene is TRBJ1-6, the V gene TRBV5-1; no clear D. Trimming cost V 0 bases and J 4 bases, with 11 bases left between them. Per the germline V gene, CDR1 is SGHRS and CDR2 is YFSETQ. This CDR3 spans 16 amino acids. The CDR3 loop is CASSLEADYYNSPLHF. In DNA, the CDR3 is TGCGCCAGCAGCTTGGAAGCAGATTATTATAATTCACCCCTCCACTTT.

This clone occurred a few times. This sequence joins TRBV9 and TRBJ2-3; TRBD1 matches 7 bases. J was trimmed by 2 bases and V by 5 bases; bases with no gene match: 8. The CDR3 length is 15 residues. Looked up from germline, CDR1 is SGDLS and CDR2 is YYNGEE. As DNA, the CDR3 is TGTGCCAGCAGTGAGGCACAGGGGAACACAGATACGCAGTATTTT. It specifies CASSEAQGNTDTQYF.

About this clone itself: The same CDR3 can be traced to other DNA sequences in this sample. The rearrangement joins TRBV10-3 to TRBJ1-5; TRBD1 matches 8 bases. CDR3 size: 14 residues. The V segment lost 4 bases and the J segment 4 bases; nucleotides outside the gene matches: 3. Germline V gene sequence: CDR1 ENHRY, CDR2 SYGVKD. The CDR3 DNA sequence: TGTGCCATCAGTGCCGACAGGGGTAATCAGCCCCAGCATTTT. This gives the protein CAISADRGNQPQHF.

At least ten counts were recorded for this clone. This sample includes further DNA sequences coding for the same CDR3. CDR3 DNA: TGTGCCAGCAGCCAAACAGGGAACTCACCCCTCCACTTT. Residues: CASSQTGNSPLHF. The rearrangement uses TRBV14 and TRBJ1-6, with D possibly matching TRBD1 (6 bases). The CDR3 runs 13 residues. Trimming stripped 2 bases from V and 10 bases from J, with 9 bases between. Germline V gene sequence: CDR1 SGHDN, CDR2 FVKESK.

In this sample, this clone turned up a few times. The V gene is TRBV2, the J gene TRBJ2-3; D gene ambiguous. Germline CDR1 reads SNHLY; CDR2 reads FYNNEI. The V end was cut by 2 bases, the J end by 5 bases, with 8 bases between. The length of the CDR3 is 13 residues. CDR3 nucleotides: TGTGCCAGCAGTGAATTCCAAGGAGATACGCAGTATTTT. Translation gives CASSEFQGDTQYF.

This clone was seen a handful of times. The chain employs TRBV9 and TRBJ2-3; 10 bases fit TRBD2. V shed 0 bases, J shed 6 bases, and the junction held 13 bases outside the gene matches. The CDR3 length is 18 residues. Germline CDR1 is SGDLS and CDR2 is YYNGEE. The CDR3 DNA reads as TGTGCCAGCAGCGTAGGGCTCGGGACTAGCGTCGGCCAGGATACGCAGTATTTT. Amino acid sequence: CASSVGLGTSVGQDTQYF.

This clone has more than one count but fewer than ten. V is TRBV4-1 and J is TRBJ2-3; TRBD1 matches 10 bases. The CDR3 covers 15 residues. J lost 3 bases, V lost 4 bases, and 4 bases had no gene match. Germline CDR1 MGHRA, CDR2 YSYEKL. CDR3 amino acids: CASSPGQGPTDTQYF. Here the CDR3 DNA reads TGCGCCAGCAGCCCGGGACAGGGGCCAACAGATACGCAGTATTTT.

A few counts support this clone. The V call is TRBV10-3, the J call TRBJ2-2, with D tentatively TRBD1 (5 bases). The CDR3 runs to 15 residues. CDR1 is ENHRY and CDR2 is SYGVKD in the germline V gene. V lost 2 bases, J lost 0 bases, and 7 bases lay in between. The DNA of the CDR3 is TGTGCCATCAGTGAGCGGACAACGAACACCGGGGAGCTGTTTTTT. It yields the protein CAISERTTNTGELFF.

The table lists this clone with a count of one. The J gene is TRBJ2-1, the V gene TRBV6-4; 7 bases match TRBD2. CDR1 and CDR2 from the germline V gene are MRHNA and SNTAGT. V trimming: 6 bases; J trimming: 4 bases; junction bases outside the gene matches: 9. This CDR3 has 15 amino acids. CDR3 sequence reads: CASSRGGTQYNEQFF. The CDR3 DNA is TGTGCCAGCAGCCGGGGAGGGACGCAGTACAATGAGCAGTTCTTC.

The chain combines TRBV7-3 with TRBJ2-1, with D perhaps TRBD2 (5 bases). V lost 4 bases and J lost 7, with 11 bases in between. The germline V gene encodes CDR1 SGHTA and CDR2 FQGTGA. This CDR3 comprises 13 residues. CDR3 residues: CASSSDTRNEQFF. CDR3 DNA sequence: TGTGCCAGCAGCTCAGATACTAGGAATGAGCAGTTCTTC. Full variable domain (outside the CDR3, taken from reference TRBV7-3 and TRBJ2-1): GAGVSQTPSNKVTEKGKYVELRCDPISGHTALYWYRQSLGQGPEFLIYFQGTGAADDSGLPNDRFFAVRPEGSVSTLKIQRTERGDSAVYLCASSSDTRNEQFFGPGTRLTVL.

A few counts support this clone. This chain uses TRBV6-6 with TRBJ2-7, with D tentatively TRBD1 (5 bases). V lost 1 base to trimming and J lost 7 bases, with 17 bases between them. The CDR3 covers 15 residues. Germline-derived CDR1 and CDR2 are MNHNY and SVGAGI (reference sequence). The CDR3 nucleotides are TGTGCCAGCAGTTACTTCCAGGGTAGTAGTCAAGAGCAGTACTTC. Translated, it gives CASSYFQGSSQEQYF.

This clone was observed a few times. V gene TRBV13 combines with J gene TRBJ2-7; TRBD1 matches 8 bases. Germline CDR1 reads PRHDT; CDR2 reads FYEKMQ (reference sequence). There are 14 residues in the CDR3. The V and J ends lost 5 bases and 4 bases, in that order; junction bases with no gene match: 7. In DNA form, the CDR3 reads TGTGCCAGCAGCCCAGACAGGGGCGCTTACGAGCAGTACTTC. This gives the protein CASSPDRGAYEQYF.

This chain links TRBV30 with TRBJ1-6, with D possibly matching TRBD1 (5 bases). Per germline, CDR1 GTSNPN and CDR2 SVGIG (reference sequence). The CDR3 runs 17 residues. V lost 1 base and J lost 0, with 13 bases in between. CDR3 nucleotide sequence: TGTGCCTGGAGTGGGCAGGGAGGGAGCTCCTATAATTCACCCCTCCACTTT. Amino acids: CAWSGQGGSSYNSPLHF.

The rearrangement links TRBV5-6 to TRBJ1-2, with unresolved D. The CDR3 is 13 amino acids. Germline V gene data show CDR1 as SGHDT and CDR2 as YYEEEE. Trimming took off 4 bases at V and 8 bases at J, with 15 bases between the two ends. DNA of the CDR3: TGTGCCAGCAGCAAAAGGACCCTTGGGGGCTACACCTTC. Translated, it gives CASSKRTLGGYTF.

V gene TRBV15 combines with J gene TRBJ2-3; D might be TRBD2 (5 bases). The CDR3 has 16 residues. Trimming removed 0 bases at V and 1 base at J, with 11 bases between. Germline V gene sequence: CDR1 LNHNV, CDR2 YYDKDF (reference sequence). The CDR3 protein is CATSRDFGLGTDTQYF. The CDR3 coding sequence is TGTGCCACCAGCAGAGATTTTGGACTTGGCACAGATACGCAGTATTTT.

This chain links TRBV4-1 with TRBJ1-5; D might be TRBD1 (5 bases). The CDR3 is made up of 14 amino acids. Germline values: CDR1 MGHRA, CDR2 YSYEKL. The ends were cut back, 3 bases at V and 5 bases at J, with 11 bases in the middle. CDR3 nucleotides: TGCGCCAGCAGCCACAGGGCTGGGGATCAGCCCCAGCATTTT. The encoded protein is CASSHRAGDQPQHF.

The CDR3 DNA reads TGTGCCAGCAGGCTAGCGGGGTCCGATGAGCAGTACTTC. This translates into CASRLAGSDEQYF. The V and J genes are TRBV28 and TRBJ2-7; 9 nucleotides agree with TRBD2. This CDR3 spans 13 amino acids. V lost 6 bases and J lost 7; bases outside the gene matches: 7. Germline CDR1 is MDHEN and CDR2 is SYDVKM.

CDR3 nucleotide sequence: TGTGCCAGTATCCGTCCAGGCGGCACTGAAGCTTTCTTT. Amino acid sequence: CASIRPGGTEAFF. The rearrangement uses TRBV19 and TRBJ1-1; no definite D call. This CDR3 region has 13 residues. Trimming pared 7 bases from V and 4 bases from J, leaving 13 bases between. Looked up from germline, CDR1 is LNHDA and CDR2 is SQIVND (reference sequence).

In its sample, this clone was seen a few times. This chain uses TRBV2 with TRBJ2-7; D is ambiguous. CDR1 and CDR2 from the germline V gene are SNHLY and FYNNEI. The CDR3 consists of 12 residues. V was pared by 2 bases and J by 3 bases, with 5 bases between. The CDR3 bases are TGTGCCAGCAGTGAAACATACTACGAGCAGTACTTC. This gives the protein CASSETYYEQYF.

This clone was picked up a small number of times. V usage is TRBV6-1 and J usage is TRBJ2-5, with D possibly matching TRBD2 (6 bases). The CDR3 runs 16 residues. V lost 0 bases and J 0 bases, leaving 11 bases between the germline ends. Germline values: CDR1 MNHNS, CDR2 SASEGT. The CDR3 loop reads CASSEAGGDYQETQYF. The CDR3 bases are TGTGCCAGCAGTGAAGCGGGCGGGGACTACCAAGAGACCCAGTACTTC.

This chain connects TRBV6-5 to TRBJ2-7; no clear D gene. The CDR3 contains 13 residues. Trimming left V 4 bases short and J 0 bases short, with 7 bases between. The germline CDR1 and CDR2 sequences are MNHEY and SVGAGI. CDR3 amino acids: CASSSGDSYEQYF. For the CDR3, the DNA is TGTGCCAGCAGTTCCGGCGACTCCTACGAGCAGTACTTC.

The rearrangement links TRBV6-6 to TRBJ2-7, with D perhaps being TRBD1 or TRBD2 (5 bases each). The germline V and J ends were trimmed by 2 bases and 3 bases, with 14 bases remaining between them. The CDR3 is 15 residues long. The germline CDR1 and CDR2 sequences are MNHNY and SVGAGI (reference sequence). CDR3 nucleotides: TGTGCCAGCAGTTACGGGGGTAGCGTGAACTACGAGCAGTACTTC. Its translation is CASSYGGSVNYEQYF.

This clone was seen only a few times. The rearrangement joins TRBV7-6 to TRBJ2-1, with 7 positions matching TRBD1. The CDR3 spans 16 residues. Germline CDR1 SGHVS, CDR2 FNYEAQ. The trim removed 2 bases at V and 7 bases at J, leaving 11 bases unmatched. This CDR3 reads CASSLMGQISLNEQFF. In nucleotides, the CDR3 is TGTGCCAGCAGCTTAATGGGACAGATATCCCTTAATGAGCAGTTCTTC.

This clone was counted a few times. V usage is TRBV7-2 and J usage is TRBJ1-2, with TRBD1 as a possible D gene (5 bases). Trimming removed 1 base from V and 2 bases from J, with 8 bases in between. Germline-derived CDR1 and CDR2 are SGHTA and FQGNSA. This CDR3 spans 14 amino acids. The CDR3 coding sequence is TGTGCCAGCAGCTTAGTCCGGGACAACTATGGCTACACCTTC. The encoded protein is CASSLVRDNYGYTF.